The T cell receptor beta chain described here comes from a study of T-cell reconstitution after alpha-beta-depleted transplantation in children. Whole-study findings and limits: The origin of alpha-beta T cells about two months after transplant was reportedly several hundred expanded graft clones. It was surviving recipient T cells and thymic progenitors that gave some patients high TCRbeta diversity at day 60. Most T-cell counts and diversity one year after the transplant came from T cells that were newly produced.

This clonotype occurred many times. Its target is unknown. As it was prepared, the TCRbeta library received unique molecular identifiers. In TCRdb, the PCR reads were re-called with MiXCR into one record per CDR3 protein. The sample consists of under 750,000 distinct CDR3 sequences, more than 20% of them appearing once. This receptor was identified in a boy under two years old who had a stem cell transplant for acute myeloid leukemia, so the T cells may come from the graft donor. This material consisted of PBMCs, mostly from graft donor cells, taken 360 days after TCRalphabeta/CD19-depleted stem cell transplant.

The CDR3 DNA sequence: TGCAGTGCGCGGACAGACTATAATTCACCCCTCCACTTT. Translating it yields CSARTDYNSPLHF. The chain joins TRBV20-1 to TRBJ1-6; D may be TRBD1 (6 bases). V dropped 6 bases and J dropped 3 bases, with 9 bases sitting between them. The CDR3 extends over 13 amino acids. Per germline, CDR1 DFQATT and CDR2 SNEGSKA (reference sequence).